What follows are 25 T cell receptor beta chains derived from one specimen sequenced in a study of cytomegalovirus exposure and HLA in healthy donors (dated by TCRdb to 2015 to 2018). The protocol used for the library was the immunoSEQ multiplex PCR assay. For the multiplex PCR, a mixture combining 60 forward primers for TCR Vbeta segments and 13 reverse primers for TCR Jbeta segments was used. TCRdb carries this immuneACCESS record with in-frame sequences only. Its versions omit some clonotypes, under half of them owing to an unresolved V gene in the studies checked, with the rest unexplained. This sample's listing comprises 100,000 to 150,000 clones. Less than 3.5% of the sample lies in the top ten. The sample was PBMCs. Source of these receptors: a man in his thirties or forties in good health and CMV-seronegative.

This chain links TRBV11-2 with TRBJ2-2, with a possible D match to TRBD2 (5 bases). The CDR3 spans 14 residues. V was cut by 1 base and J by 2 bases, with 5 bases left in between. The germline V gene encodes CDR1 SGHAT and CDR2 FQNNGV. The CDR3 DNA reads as TGTGCCAGCAGCTTAGGGACTAACACCGGGGAGCTGTTTTTT. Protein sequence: CASSLGTNTGELFF.

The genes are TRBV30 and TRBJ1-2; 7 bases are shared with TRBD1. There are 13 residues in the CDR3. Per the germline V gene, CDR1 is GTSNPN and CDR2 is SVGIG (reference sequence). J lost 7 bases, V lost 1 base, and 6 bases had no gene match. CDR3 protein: CAWSGAGGLGYTF. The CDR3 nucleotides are TGTGCCTGGAGTGGGGCAGGGGGGCTTGGCTACACCTTC.

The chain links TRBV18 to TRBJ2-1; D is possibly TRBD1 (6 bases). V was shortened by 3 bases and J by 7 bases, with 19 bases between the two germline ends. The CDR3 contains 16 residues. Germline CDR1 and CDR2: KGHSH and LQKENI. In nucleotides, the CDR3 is TGTGCCAGCTCACCTATTGACAGGCCCGGGTTGAATGAGCAGTTCTTC. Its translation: CASSPIDRPGLNEQFF. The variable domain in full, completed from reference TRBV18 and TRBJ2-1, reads NAGVMQNPRHLVRRRGQEARLRCSPMKGHSHVYWYRQLPEEGLKFMVYLQKENIIDESGMPKERFSAEFPKEGPSILRIQQVVRGDSAAYFCASSPIDRPGLNEQFFGPGTRLTVL.

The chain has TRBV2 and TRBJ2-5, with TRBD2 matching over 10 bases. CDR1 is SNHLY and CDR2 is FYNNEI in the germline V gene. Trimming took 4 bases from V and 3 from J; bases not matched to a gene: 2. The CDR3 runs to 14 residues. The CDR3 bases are TGTGCCAGCAGTGTAACTAGCGGGAAAGAGACCCAGTACTTC. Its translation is CASSVTSGKETQYF.

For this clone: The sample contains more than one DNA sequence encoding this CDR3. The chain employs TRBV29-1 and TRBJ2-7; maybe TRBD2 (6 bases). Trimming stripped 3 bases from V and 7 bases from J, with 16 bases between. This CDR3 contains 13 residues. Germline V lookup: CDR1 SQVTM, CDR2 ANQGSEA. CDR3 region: CSVELGLGGEQYF. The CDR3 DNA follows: TGCAGCGTTGAGCTGGGACTTGGCGGGGAGCAGTACTTC.

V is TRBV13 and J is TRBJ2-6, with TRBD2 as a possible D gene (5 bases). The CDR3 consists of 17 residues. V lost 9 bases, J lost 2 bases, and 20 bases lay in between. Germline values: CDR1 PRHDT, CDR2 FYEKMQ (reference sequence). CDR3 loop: CASARIAVGAGANVLTF. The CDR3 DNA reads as TGTGCCAGTGCCCGTATAGCAGTCGGGGCTGGGGCCAACGTCCTGACTTTC.

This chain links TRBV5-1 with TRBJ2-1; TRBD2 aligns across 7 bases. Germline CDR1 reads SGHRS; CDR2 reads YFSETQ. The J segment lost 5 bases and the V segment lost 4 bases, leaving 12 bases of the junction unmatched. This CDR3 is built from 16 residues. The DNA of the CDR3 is TGCGCCAGCAGCCCCTTTCCCACTAGCGCTCACAATGAGCAGTTCTTC. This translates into CASSPFPTSAHNEQFF.

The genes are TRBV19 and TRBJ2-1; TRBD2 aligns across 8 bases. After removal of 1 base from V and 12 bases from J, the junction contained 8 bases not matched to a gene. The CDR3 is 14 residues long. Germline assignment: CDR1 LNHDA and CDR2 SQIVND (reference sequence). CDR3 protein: CASSIVGAREGQFF. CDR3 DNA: TGTGCCAGTAGTATAGTTGGAGCCCGGGAGGGGCAGTTCTTC.

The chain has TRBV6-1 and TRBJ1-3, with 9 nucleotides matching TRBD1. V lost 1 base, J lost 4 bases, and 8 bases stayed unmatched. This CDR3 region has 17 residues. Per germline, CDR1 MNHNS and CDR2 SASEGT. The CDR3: CASSEVGTGLRGNTIYF. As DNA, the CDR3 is TGTGCCAGCAGTGAAGTAGGGACAGGGCTTAGAGGAAACACCATATATTTT.

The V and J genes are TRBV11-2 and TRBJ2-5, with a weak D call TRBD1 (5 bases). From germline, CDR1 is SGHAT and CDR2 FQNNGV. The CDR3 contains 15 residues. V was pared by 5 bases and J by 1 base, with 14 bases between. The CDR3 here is CASSRTTEVQETQYF. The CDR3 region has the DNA TGTGCCAGCAGCCGGACAACTGAGGTCCAAGAGACCCAGTACTTC.

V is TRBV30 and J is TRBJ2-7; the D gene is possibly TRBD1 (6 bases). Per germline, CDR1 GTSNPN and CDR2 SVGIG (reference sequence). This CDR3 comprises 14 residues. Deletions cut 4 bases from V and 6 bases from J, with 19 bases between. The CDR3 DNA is TGTGCCTGGACCCGGGCAGGGGCTGGGTCCGAGCAGTACTTC. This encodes CAWTRAGAGSEQYF.

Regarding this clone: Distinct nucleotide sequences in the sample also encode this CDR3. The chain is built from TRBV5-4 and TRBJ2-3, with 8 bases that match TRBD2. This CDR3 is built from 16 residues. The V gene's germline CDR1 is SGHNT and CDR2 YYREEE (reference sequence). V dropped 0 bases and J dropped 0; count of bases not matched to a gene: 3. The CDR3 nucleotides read TGTGCCAGCAGCTTGGCCGGGAGGGCCAGCACAGATACGCAGTATTTT. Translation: CASSLAGRASTDTQYF.

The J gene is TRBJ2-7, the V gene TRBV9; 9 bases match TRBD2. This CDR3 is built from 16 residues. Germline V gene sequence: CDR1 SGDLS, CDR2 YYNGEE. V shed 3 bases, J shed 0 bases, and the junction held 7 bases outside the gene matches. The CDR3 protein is CASSARPSGTSYEQYF. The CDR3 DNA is TGTGCCAGCAGCGCCAGGCCTAGCGGGACCTCCTACGAGCAGTACTTC.

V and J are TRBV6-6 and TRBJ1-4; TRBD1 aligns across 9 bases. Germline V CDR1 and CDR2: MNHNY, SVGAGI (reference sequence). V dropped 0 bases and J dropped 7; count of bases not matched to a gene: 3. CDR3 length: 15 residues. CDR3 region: CASSYSQGAGEKLFF. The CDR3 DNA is TGTGCCAGCAGTTACTCACAGGGGGCTGGTGAAAAACTGTTTTTT.

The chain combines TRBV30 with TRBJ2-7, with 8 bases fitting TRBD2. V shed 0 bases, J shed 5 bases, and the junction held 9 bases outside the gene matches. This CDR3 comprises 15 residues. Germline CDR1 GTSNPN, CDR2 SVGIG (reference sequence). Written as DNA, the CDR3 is TGTGCCTGGAGTGTGGGGAGCGGGAGACTCAACGAGCAGTACTTC. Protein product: CAWSVGSGRLNEQYF.

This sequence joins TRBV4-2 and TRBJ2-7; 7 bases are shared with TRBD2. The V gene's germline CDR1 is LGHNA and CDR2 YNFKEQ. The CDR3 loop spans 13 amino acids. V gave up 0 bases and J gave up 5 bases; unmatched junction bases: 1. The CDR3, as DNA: TGTGCCAGCAGCCAAGAGGGGGGGGACGAGCAGTACTTC. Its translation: CASSQEGGDEQYF.

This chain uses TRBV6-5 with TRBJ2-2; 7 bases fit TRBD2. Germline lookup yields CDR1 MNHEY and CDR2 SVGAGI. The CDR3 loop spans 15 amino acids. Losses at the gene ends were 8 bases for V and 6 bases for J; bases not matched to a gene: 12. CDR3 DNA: TGTGCCAGCGGGCTTCGCGGGAGACCCCCCGGGGAGCTGTTTTTT. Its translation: CASGLRGRPPGELFF.

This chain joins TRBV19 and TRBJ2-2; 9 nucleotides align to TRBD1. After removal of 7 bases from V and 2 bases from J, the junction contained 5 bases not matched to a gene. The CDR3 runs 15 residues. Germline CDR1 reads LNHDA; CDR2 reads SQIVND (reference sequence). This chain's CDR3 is CASKRDRENTGELFF. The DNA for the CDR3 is TGTGCCAGTAAAAGGGACAGGGAAAACACCGGGGAGCTGTTTTTT.

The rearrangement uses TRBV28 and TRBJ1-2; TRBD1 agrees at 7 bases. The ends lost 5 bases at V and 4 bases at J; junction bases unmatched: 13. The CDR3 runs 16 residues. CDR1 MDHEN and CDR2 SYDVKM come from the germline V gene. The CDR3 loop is CASSPYGRGGLYGYTF. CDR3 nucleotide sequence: TGTGCCAGCAGTCCCTATGGGCGAGGGGGCCTCTATGGCTACACCTTC.

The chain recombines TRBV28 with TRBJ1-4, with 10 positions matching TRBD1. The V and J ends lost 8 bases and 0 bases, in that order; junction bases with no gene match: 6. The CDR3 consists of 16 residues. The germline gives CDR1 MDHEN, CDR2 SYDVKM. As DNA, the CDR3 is TGTGCCAGCTTGACAGGGGGCACAGCAACTAATGAAAAACTGTTTTTT. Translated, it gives CASLTGGTATNEKLFF. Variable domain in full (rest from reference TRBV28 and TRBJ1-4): DVKVTQSSRYLVKRTGEKVFLECVQDMDHENMFWYRQDPGLGLRLIYFSYDVKMKEKGDIPEGYSVSREKKERFSLILESASTNQTSMYLCASLTGGTATNEKLFFGSGTQLSVL.

CDR3 residues: CASSQDRGSNQPQHF. CDR3 nucleotide sequence: TGTGCCAGCAGCCAAGATCGGGGTAGCAATCAGCCCCAGCATTTT. This chain connects TRBV4-2 to TRBJ1-5, with D unresolved. This CDR3 is 15 amino acids long. Between the trimmed V and J ends, which lost 0 bases and 0 bases, there was a span of 6 bases. Germline V CDR1 and CDR2: LGHNA, YNFKEQ.

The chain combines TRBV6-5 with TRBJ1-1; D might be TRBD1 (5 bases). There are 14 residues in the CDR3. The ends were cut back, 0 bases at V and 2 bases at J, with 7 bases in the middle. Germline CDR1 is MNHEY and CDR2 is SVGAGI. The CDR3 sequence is CASSYSDSNTEAFF. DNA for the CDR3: TGTGCCAGCAGTTACTCTGACAGTAACACTGAAGCTTTCTTT.

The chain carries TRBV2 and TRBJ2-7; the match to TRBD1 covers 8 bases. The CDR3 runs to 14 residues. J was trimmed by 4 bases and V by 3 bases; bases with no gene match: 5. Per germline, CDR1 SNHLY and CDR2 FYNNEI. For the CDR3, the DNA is TGTGCCAGCAGTGATGCGGGACAGGCATACGAGCAGTACTTC. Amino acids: CASSDAGQAYEQYF. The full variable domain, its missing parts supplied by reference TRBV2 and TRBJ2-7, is EPEVTQTPSHQVTQMGQEVILRCVPISNHLYFYWYRQILGQKVEFLVSFYNNEISEKSEIFDDQFSVERPDGSNFTLKIRSTKLEDSAMYFCASSDAGQAYEQYFGPGTRLTVT.

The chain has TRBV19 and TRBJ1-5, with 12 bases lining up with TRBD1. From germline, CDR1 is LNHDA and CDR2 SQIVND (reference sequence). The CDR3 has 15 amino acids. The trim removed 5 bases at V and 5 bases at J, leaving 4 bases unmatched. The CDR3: CASSSGDRGHQPQHF. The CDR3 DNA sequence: TGTGCCAGTAGTTCCGGGGACAGGGGGCATCAGCCCCAGCATTTT. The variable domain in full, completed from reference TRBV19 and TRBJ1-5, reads DGGITQSPKYLFRKEGQNVTLSCEQNLNHDAMYWYRQDPGQGLRLIYYSQIVNDFQKGDIAEGYSVSREKKESFPLTVTSAQKNPTAFYLCASSSGDRGHQPQHFGDGTRLSIL.

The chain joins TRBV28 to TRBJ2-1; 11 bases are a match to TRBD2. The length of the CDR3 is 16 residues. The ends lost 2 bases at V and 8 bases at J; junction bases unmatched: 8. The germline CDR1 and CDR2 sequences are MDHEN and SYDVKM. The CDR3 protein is CASSLNLAGGGYEQFF. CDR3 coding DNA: TGTGCCAGCAGTTTAAACCTAGCGGGAGGAGGGTATGAGCAGTTCTTC.